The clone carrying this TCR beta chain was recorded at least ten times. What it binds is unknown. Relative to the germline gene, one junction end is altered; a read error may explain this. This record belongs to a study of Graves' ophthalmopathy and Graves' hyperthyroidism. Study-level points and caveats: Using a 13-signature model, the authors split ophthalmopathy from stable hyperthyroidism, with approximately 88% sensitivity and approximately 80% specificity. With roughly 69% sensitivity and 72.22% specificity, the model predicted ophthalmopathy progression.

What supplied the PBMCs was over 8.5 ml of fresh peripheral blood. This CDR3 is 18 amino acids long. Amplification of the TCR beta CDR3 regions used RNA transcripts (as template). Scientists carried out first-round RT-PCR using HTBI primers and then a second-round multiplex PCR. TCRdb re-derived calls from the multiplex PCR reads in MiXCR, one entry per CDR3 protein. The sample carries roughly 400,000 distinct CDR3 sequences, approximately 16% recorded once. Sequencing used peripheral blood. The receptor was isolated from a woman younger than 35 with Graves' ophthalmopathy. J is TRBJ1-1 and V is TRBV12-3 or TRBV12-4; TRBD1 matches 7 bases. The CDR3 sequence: CASSLGGGRRFLNTEAFF. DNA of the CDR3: TGTGCCAGCAGCTTAGGGGGCGGGAGGAGATTTTTGAACACTGAAGCTTTCTTT.